One and the same sample provided the 17 T cell receptor beta chains below, sequenced in a study of T cells expressing NK-cell markers. From the 5' RACE reads, TCRdb lists one entry per CDR3 protein and no DNA. The sample is made up of 4,500 to 7,000 distinct CDR3 sequences, and the top ten hold about 60% of it. The specimen sequenced was blood T cells: a sorted CD56 or NKG2C T cell subset, CD4+ or CD8+ T cells, or bulk PBMC T cells (not recorded which). These receptors were obtained from a man younger than 30 in good health.

V usage is TRBV20-1 and J usage is TRBJ1-2; TCRdb gives TRBD1 as the D gene, but with no DNA this cannot be confirmed. The germline CDR1 and CDR2 sequences are DFQATT and SNEGSKA (reference sequence). This CDR3 has 15 amino acids. The CDR3 here is CSAVDGDRNIGGYTF.

The genes are TRBV6-5 and TRBJ2-2. CDR1 is MNHEY and CDR2 is SVGAGI in the germline V gene. CDR3 length: 15 residues. The CDR3 reads CASSYSIGEHGELFF.

CDR3: CAWSITGPEQFF. This chain connects TRBV30 to TRBJ2-1; the D call of TRBD1 rests on TCRdb alone, since no DNA is present to check it. The CDR3 runs 12 residues. The germline V gene has CDR1 GTSNPN and CDR2 SVGIG (reference sequence).

This chain links TRBV27 with TRBJ1-6. CDR3 length: 15 residues. In germline, CDR1 is MNHEY, CDR2 SMNVEV (reference sequence). This CDR3 is CASKLLDGRNSPLHF.

The rearrangement joins TRBV6-1 to TRBJ2-6. The V gene's germline CDR1 is MNHNS and CDR2 SASEGT. The CDR3 has 14 residues. The CDR3 loop is CASSEAAGANVLTF.

This clonotype counts as large by frequency. V and J are TRBV7-3 and TRBJ2-1; TCRdb indicates TRBD2, and absent DNA this call remains unverified. Per the germline V gene, CDR1 is SGHTA and CDR2 is FQGTGA. This CDR3 has 17 amino acids. The CDR3 reads CASSLPVAGGPDNEQFF.

The chain carries TRBV16 and TRBJ2-5; TCRdb indicates TRBD1, and absent DNA this call remains unverified. The CDR3 extends over 14 amino acids. Germline lookup yields CDR1 KGHSY and CDR2 FQNENV. The CDR3 is CASSQWDDPGAQYF. Together with reference TRBV16 and TRBJ2-5, the CDR3 gives the full variable domain: GEEVAQTPKHLVRGEGQKAKLYCAPIKGHSYVFWYQQVLKNEFKFLISFQNENVFDETGMPKERFSAKCLPNSPCSLEIQATKLEDSAVYFCASSQWDDPGAQYFGPGTRLLVL.

The chain joins TRBV7-8 to TRBJ2-1; the TRBD2 assignment by TCRdb is unverifiable without DNA. Looked up from germline, CDR1 is SGHVS and CDR2 is FQNEAQ. The CDR3 is 17 residues long. The CDR3 is CASIETWTSGRPNEQFF.

The rearrangement uses TRBV6-1 and TRBJ2-7; TCRdb's D call, TRBD1, is unchecked because there is no DNA. Germline V lookup: CDR1 MNHNS, CDR2 SASEGT. CDR3 length: 13 amino acids. The CDR3 here is CATSPGASYEQYF.

J is TRBJ1-1 and V is TRBV6-5. Per the germline V gene, CDR1 is MNHEY and CDR2 is SVGAGI. The CDR3 contains 12 residues. CDR3 sequence: CATTAGNTEAFF.

This clonotype counts as medium-sized by frequency. The genes are TRBV24-1 and TRBJ1-5. This CDR3 is built from 15 residues. Germline CDR1 is KGHDR and CDR2 is SFDVKD. The CDR3 reads CATSDATDGYQPQHF.

The chain employs TRBV12-3 or TRBV12-4 and TRBJ2-1; the D call from TCRdb, TRBD1, cannot be confirmed without DNA. CDR3 size: 18 residues. CDR3 amino acids: CASGGSFGGTPIYNEQFF.

The chain links TRBV28 to TRBJ1-2; TCRdb designates TRBD1, a call that cannot be tested without DNA. Germline CDR1 MDHEN, CDR2 SYDVKM. There are 13 residues in the CDR3. The CDR3 sequence: CASSLLPGGGYTF.

The chain is built from TRBV7-2 and TRBJ2-3; as DNA is missing, the TRBD1 call by TCRdb cannot be tested. Germline assignment: CDR1 SGHTA and CDR2 FQGNSA. The CDR3 totals 16 residues. CDR3 in amino acids: CASSLGGVRGTDTQYF. Complete variable domain (other parts from reference TRBV7-2 and TRBJ2-3): GAGVSQSPSNKVTEKGKDVELRCDPISGHTALYWYRQSLGQGLEFLIYFQGNSAPDKSGLPSDRFSAERTGGSVSTLTIQRTQQEDSAVYLCASSLGGVRGTDTQYFGPGTRLTVL.

This rearrangement joins TRBV20-1 to TRBJ1-2. The CDR3 spans 18 residues. Germline lookup yields CDR1 DFQATT and CDR2 SNEGSKA (reference sequence). The CDR3 is CSAREAYGMGDFADGYTF.

The chain joins TRBV3-1 to TRBJ2-5; TCRdb names TRBD1, which stays unverified in the absence of DNA. Germline CDR1 reads LGHDT; CDR2 reads YNNKEL (reference sequence). The CDR3 covers 14 residues. CDR3 region: CASSQEGEKETQYF.

This chain connects TRBV7-9 to TRBJ2-1; TCRdb proposes TRBD2, but this gene call is untestable without DNA. The CDR3 covers 14 residues. Germline-derived CDR1 and CDR2 are SEHNR and FQNEAQ (reference sequence). The CDR3 protein is CASSTGTSNNEQFF.